This T cell receptor beta chain was obtained from a study of PD-1 blockade in mismatch repair-deficient tumors. The repertoire was sequenced with immunoSEQ multiplex PCR; TCRdb's copy has only in-frame clones and lacks some. The data contain tens of thousands of clones, 79% of them singletons. V dropped 4 bases and J dropped 7; count of bases not matched to a gene: 7. The CDR3 length is 15 residues. Germline CDR1 reads WSHSY; CDR2 reads SAAADI. The clonotype originates from an adult with mismatch repair-deficient cancer. Source: peripheral blood, taken 4 weeks after starting pembrolizumab. This sequence joins TRBV10-2 and TRBJ2-2; 9 bases agree with TRBD2. CDR3 residues: CASSVSGRKGGELFF. The CDR3 DNA follows: TGCGCCAGCAGTGTTAGCGGGAGAAAGGGCGGGGAGCTGTTTTTT.